These T cell receptor beta chains were read from a single sample in a study of CD8 T cells in Susac syndrome. TCRdb independently ran MiXCR on the immunoSEQ multiplex PCR reads; one entry per CDR3 protein. This table holds about 190,000 distinct CDR3 sequences, approximately 94% found once. Sequencing was performed on CD4+ T cells from PBMCs. The receptors originated from a human donor with Susac syndrome. Each CDR3 is given with its conserved first and last residue. A D gene is named only where the DNA matches it firmly. Rows may omit the clone size; those that give it use once, few, many or a size class.

>NA|NA|TRBV5-4|TRBJ1-2
TGTGCCAGCAGCTTGGGTCTCGGGGCCCTCTATGGCTACACCTTC
CASSLGLGALYGYTF
>NA|NA|TRBV14|TRBJ1-2
TGTGCCAGCAGCCAAGACGTTTCGTATGGCTACCACTGGGCCGGCTACACCTTC
CASSQDVSYGYHWAGYTF
>NA|NA|TRBV20-1|TRBJ1-1
TGCAGTGCTTCCCCCAGAAAATGGAACACTGAAGCTTTCTTT
CSASPRKWNTEAFF
>NA|TRBD2|TRBV7-8|TRBJ2-3
TGTGCCAGCAGCTTATTACGGGGGGGCGCTAGCACAGATACGCAGTATTTT
CASSLLRGGASTDTQYF
>NA|TRBD1|TRBV2|TRBJ1-6
TGTGCCAGCAGTAGATCTGGACAGGGGGGATCTAATTCACCCCTCCACTTT
CASSRSGQGGSNSPLHF
>NA|NA|TRBV4-2|TRBJ1-5
TGTGCCAGCAGCCAAGAAGGCGGAAGGGATCAGCCCCAGCATTTT
CASSQEGGRDQPQHF
>NA|NA|TRBV20-1|TRBJ1-5
TGCAGTGCTAGCTCCTTTGGCAGTATCAATCAGCCCCAGCATTTT
CSASSFGSINQPQHF
>NA|TRBD1|TRBV12-3/TRBV12-4|TRBJ2-7
TGTGCCAGCAGTCCATGGACAGGGGGGGTTGAGCAGTACTTC
CASSPWTGGVEQYF
>NA|NA|TRBV5-1|TRBJ2-7
TGCGCCAGCAGCTTGTCGGCAGGTCCCTACGAGCAGTACTTC
CASSLSAGPYEQYF
>NA|NA|TRBV18|TRBJ1-2
TGTGCCAGCTCACCGACGGACTATGAAGGCTACACCTTC
CASSPTDYEGYTF
>NA|NA|TRBV5-1|TRBJ2-5
TGCGCCAGCAGCTTTCAAGGGGATGGGGAGACCCAGTACTTC
CASSFQGDGETQYF
>NA|TRBD2|TRBV7-9|TRBJ2-7
TGTGCCAGCAGCTTAACGGGACTAGCTATGTACGAGCAGTACTTC
CASSLTGLAMYEQYF
>NA|NA|TRBV20-1|TRBJ2-6
TGCAGTGCTAGAGATCACCGAGCTGGGGCCAACGTCCTGACTTTC
CSARDHRAGANVLTF
>NA|TRBD1|TRBV29-1|TRBJ1-4
TGCAGCGTTGGCAGGGGGACTAATGAAAAACTGTTTTTT
CSVGRGTNEKLFF
>NA|TRBD1|TRBV4-1|TRBJ2-5
TGCGCCAGCAGCCAGGTCGGTGGGGACAGGATGGAGACCCAGTACTTC
CASSQVGGDRMETQYF
>NA|NA|TRBV5-1|TRBJ2-7
TGCGCCAGCAGCTTACGACAGTCTTCCTACGAGCAGTACTTC
CASSLRQSSYEQYF
>NA|NA|TRBV18|TRBJ2-3
TGTGCCAGCTCAGCTTACAGGGAGGATACGCAGTATTTT
CASSAYREDTQYF
>NA|TRBD1|TRBV6-2/TRBV6-3|TRBJ2-3
TGTGCCAGCAACCCGACAGGGGGCGCAGATACGCAGTATTTT
CASNPTGGADTQYF
>NA|TRBD1|TRBV10-2|TRBJ1-1
TGCGCCAGCCGAACGACAGGGGACACTGAAGCTTTCTTT
CASRTTGDTEAFF
>NA|TRBD2|TRBV12-3/TRBV12-4|TRBJ2-5
TGTGCCAGCAGCAAAACCGGGACTAGCGGACAAGAGACCCAGTACTTC
CASSKTGTSGQETQYF
>NA|TRBD1|TRBV4-3|TRBJ1-2
TGCGCCAGCAGCAGGGGGCCTGACTATGGCTACACCTTC
CASSRGPDYGYTF
>NA|NA|TRBV21-1|TRBJ2-7
TGTGCCAGCAGCAAAGGGACGCAGAGCTCCTACGAGCAGTACTTC
CASSKGTQSSYEQYF
>NA|NA|TRBV18|TRBJ2-7
TGTGCCAGCTCACCATCGCTATACGAGCAGTACTTC
CASSPSLYEQYF
>NA|NA|TRBV18|TRBJ2-3
TGTGCCAGCTCACCCAATTTTGAAGATACGCAGTATTTT
CASSPNFEDTQYF
>NA|NA|TRBV30|TRBJ1-1
TGTGCCTGGAGTCCTGGGGTTATGAACACTGAAGCTTTCTTT
CAWSPGVMNTEAFF
>NA|NA|TRBV3-1|TRBJ1-1
TGTGCCAGCAGCCAGTCCACTGAAGCTTTCTTT
CASSQSTEAFF
>NA|NA|TRBV6-2/TRBV6-3|TRBJ2-7
TGTGCCAGCAGAAAGGTGGGGCAGGGGAACTACGAGCAGTACTTC
CASRKVGQGNYEQYF
>NA|NA|TRBV7-2|TRBJ1-4
TGTGCCAGCAGCTTAAGGGCAGGGCGATTAAATGAAAAACTGTTTTTT
CASSLRAGRLNEKLFF
>NA|NA|TRBV5-1|TRBJ1-1
TGCGCCAGCAGCTTACAGGGTGAGGTCACTGAAGCTTTCTTT
CASSLQGEVTEAFF
>NA|NA|TRBV7-3|TRBJ1-5
TGTGCCAGCAGCATGACACATAGCAATCAGCCCCAGCATTTT
CASSMTHSNQPQHF
>NA|TRBD1|TRBV10-1|TRBJ1-2
TGCGCCAGCAGTGAGTCGGGACAGCCTTATGGCTACACCTTC
CASSESGQPYGYTF
>once|TRBD2|TRBV7-2|TRBJ2-7
TGTGCCAGCAGCTTACCTGGACTAGCGGGGCATTCCTACGAGCAGTACTTC
CASSLPGLAGHSYEQYF
>NA|TRBD1|TRBV29-1|TRBJ1-4
TGCAGCGTTGGGGAGGGGGACAGGGTAAAACTGTTTTTT
CSVGEGDRVKLFF
>NA|NA|TRBV24-1|TRBJ2-2
TGTGCCACCAGCCAGTCTGGGGGCCCGAACACCGGGGAGCTGTTTTTT
CATSQSGGPNTGELFF
>NA|TRBD2|TRBV6-2/TRBV6-3|TRBJ2-3
TGTGCCAGCAGTTACTCGGTGACTAGCGGGGTGACAGATACGCAGTATTTT
CASSYSVTSGVTDTQYF
>NA|NA|TRBV7-9|TRBJ2-5
TGTGCCAGCAGCCCCCCGGGGCCCCGGGAGACCCAGTACTTC
CASSPPGPRETQYF
>NA|NA|TRBV4-2|TRBJ2-5
TGTGCCAGCAGCCAAATTAACGGGGGCCAAGAGACCCAGTACTTC
CASSQINGGQETQYF
>few|TRBD1|TRBV20-1|TRBJ1-2
TGCAGTGCTACCGGACAGGGCTATGGCTACACCTTC
CSATGQGYGYTF
>NA|NA|TRBV30|TRBJ1-2
TGTGCCTGGAGTTGGCACTATGGCTACACCTTC
CAWSWHYGYTF
>NA|NA|TRBV29-1|TRBJ1-1
TGCAGCGTTGCCCAGGGCAGGTCCACTGAAGCTTTCTTT
CSVAQGRSTEAFF
>NA|NA|TRBV2|TRBJ1-4
TGTGCCAGCAGTGTAAGGCAGAACGAAAAACTGTTTTTT
CASSVRQNEKLFF
>NA|NA|TRBV4-1|TRBJ1-5
TGCGCCAGCAGCCAGTGGGGCGGTCAGCCCCAGCATTTT
CASSQWGGQPQHF
>NA|TRBD1|TRBV2|TRBJ1-2
TGTGCCAGCACATCGGGACAGGGGAGCTACTACACCTTC
CASTSGQGSYYTF
>few|TRBD2|TRBV4-2|TRBJ2-7
TGTGCCAGCAGCCAAGATCGGGGGGTTTACGAGCAGTACTTC
CASSQDRGVYEQYF
>NA|NA|TRBV19|TRBJ2-5
TGTGCCAGCGGTGAGACAGAAGAGACCCAGTACTTC
CASGETEETQYF
>NA|NA|TRBV28|TRBJ1-1
TGTGCCAGCAGTTCTTGGTCACTCCACTATTATGAAGCTTTCTTT
CASSSWSLHYYEAFF
>once|NA|TRBV11-2|TRBJ2-1
TGTGCCAGCAGCTTAAGAGCGTACGATGAGCAGTTCTTC
CASSLRAYDEQFF